This T cell receptor beta chain was retrieved from a study of shared clonotypes between healthy human individuals. On the study more broadly: Aged 18 to 49, the donors were a couple of women and a few men.

With regard to this clone: Antigen unknown.

V was cut by 5 bases and J by 3 bases, with 14 bases left in between. Germline-derived CDR1 and CDR2 are LGHNT and FRNRAP. The CDR3 loop spans 15 amino acids. Regarding the study as a whole: The diversity represented, both genetic and in exposure history, was limited by few donors. Only blood was sampled, and tissue TCR repertoires likely differ from blood ones.

Terminally differentiated effector memory CD45RA+ cells were excluded from the naive CD8 cells, which were CD45RO-negative and positively selected for CCR7. At deep level, the assay was performed. The assay was immunoSEQ multiplex PCR, and TCRdb's table has in-frame clones only and misses some. The table includes roughly 770,000 clones, approximately 96% detected once. The clonotype originates from a young man in good health. The chain uses TRBV12-5 and TRBJ2-1; D may be TRBD1 (5 bases). The sample comprised naive CD8+ T cells sorted from blood. In DNA, the CDR3 is TGTGCTAGTGGTCCCCAAGGCCAGGGCTACAATGAGCAGTTCTTC. This codes for CASGPQGQGYNEQFF.